This TCR beta chain stems from a study of CD8+ T cells in alopecia areata. Notes on this clone: Its antigen is currently unknown.

Extracted from the samples, RNA was reverse transcribed into cDNA to serve as the sequencing template. The repertoire was sequenced with immunoSEQ multiplex PCR; TCRdb's copy has only in-frame clones and lacks some. The table includes about 190,000 clones, around 60% detected once. V dropped 3 bases and J dropped 2; count of bases not matched to a gene: 6. The germline V gene has CDR1 SEHNR and CDR2 FQNEAQ (reference sequence). The CDR3 has 15 residues. Study outcomes and limitations: Unlike in mice, where it was clearer, TCR sharing across patients was less clear, possibly HLA-related.

This chain links TRBV7-9 with TRBJ2-5; 7 bases agree with TRBD2. This sample comprised CD4+ T cells sorted from blood, obtained at week 0. This sequence was found in a human donor with alopecia areata. The CDR3 region has the DNA TGTGCCAGCAGCTTCAACACGGGGGGACAAGAGACCCAGTACTTC. This sequence encodes CASSFNTGGQETQYF.